What follows is one T cell receptor beta chain and its context. Its antigen is currently unknown. Since a much larger clone is just one base distant, this may be a read error. Blood RNA came from unsorted whole blood; germline DNA was also extracted. Investigators obtained around 4 milliliters of peripheral blood ahead of surgery. This entry is derived from a study of tumor-infiltrating lymphocytes in primary liver carcinoma. Overall study context: Treatment of the patients' primary liver carcinoma consisted of surgical resection. The patient population consisted of men and women between 30 and 69 years of age.

With a constant-region primer, TCR beta cDNA was made from approximately 450 ng of total RNA. For TCR beta, libraries were produced by three nested multiplex PCR rounds using slightly modified ARM-PCR. TCRdb reprocessed the multiplex PCR reads with MiXCR, giving one entry per CDR3 protein. The repertoire has approximately 330,000 distinct CDR3 sequences, less than 75% of them found once; the top ten carry 5.5% to 7%. Study results and limitations: Pairs of tumor regions overlapped more than tumor-adjacent and tumor-blood pairs did.

The material sequenced was peripheral blood. The sequence derives from a man between 35 and 55 years old with primary liver carcinoma and hepatitis B virus infection.

CDR3 coding DNA: TGTACCAGCAGTCCCTATCGGACGGGTAACCAAGAGACCCAGTACTTC. Its translation is CTSSPYRTGNQETQYF. The rearrangement uses TRBV6-5 and TRBJ2-5; D gene unclear. Germline loops: CDR1 MNHEY, CDR2 SVGAGI. The CDR3 totals 16 residues.